This TCR beta chain was found in a study of cytomegalovirus exposure and HLA in healthy donors (dated by TCRdb to about 2017). Regarding the study in general: An earlier analysis of approximately 590 of the donors reported approximately 300 Gb of sequence data and some 120 million unique TCR beta sequences from roughly 200 million T cells. The study combined high-throughput TCR immunosequencing, statistical association of individual TCRs with disease status, and machine learning to predict cytomegalovirus infection status. A later analysis re-examined previously published TCR beta repertoires from 500 to 700 donors and added high-resolution HLA genotyping to investigate patterns of TCR occurrence. The study aimed to test whether cataloging public T cell receptors could reveal signatures of past pathogen exposure. Because of strong linkage in the cohort, roughly five DR-DQ haplotypes were treated as single units for association and clustering. Of the 300 to 500 genotyped donors, over 80% were placed in the genetic ancestry cluster associated with self-reported Caucasian donors. An early release that covered more than 550 HLA-typed donors contained approximately 320 gigabases of sequencing data and approximately 85 million unique TCR sequences. HLA typing included class I and class II loci at four-digit resolution. In a later genetic analysis, genome-wide SNP genotypes for about 60% of the 666 donors were used, and that subset was treated as a discovery cohort. Rather than using new phenotypic data, the later analysis identified candidate immune exposures from TCR beta sequences and from how often those sequences occurred across donors. The number of typed donors differed by locus: about 620-640 for A, B, C, DRB1 and DQB1; 500 to 550 for DQA1; 606 for DPA1; and some 450 for DPB1. A separate validation cohort of roughly 110 different subjects was used in addition to the approximately 700-subject first cohort. All discovery cohort repertoires had been generated on a single sequencing platform. Among 398 genotyped donors of the cohort, an average of roughly 240,000 unique TCR beta nucleotide sequences were sequenced per donor, 15% to 20% of them non-productive. Using immunosequencing, the study profiled T cell repertoires from fewer than 700 subjects and related those repertoires to cytomegalovirus serostatus. In an earlier analysis of roughly 580 of the donors, high-throughput TCR beta sequencing was used to judge whether each TCR beta V gene segment behaved as functional or pseudogenic. Donor age, sex, ethnicity and CMV serostatus were compiled together with the repertoire data. Broad study findings and their caveats: In a later genetic analysis, a missense DCLRE1C variant was associated with V-gene and J-gene trimming of TCR beta chains, and the association was replicated in an independent cohort. In a later analysis, HLA-associated TCR beta chains showed more clonal expansion and lower generation probabilities than non-associated chains that were equally common. Linkage disequilibrium might explain the correlated functional status among segregating V segments, but an unknown experimental factor could not be ruled out. Most TCR sequences were seen in very few donors, while some public TCRs were found in many individuals. A later analysis associated about 17,000 TCR beta sequences with specific HLA alleles at a false discovery rate of 0.05. A further reported finding was that TCR beta sequences accurately predicted the HLA-A and HLA-B alleles for most subjects in the first cohort. The earlier analysis of approximately 590 of the donors excluded 15 to 20 rarely observed V segments, including chromosome 9 orphons, because counts were too low. In vitro tests confirmed that a few of the cytomegalovirus-associated TCR beta chains recognize cytomegalovirus antigens. An earlier analysis of 587 of the donors showed that most TCR beta V segments appeared in productive rearrangements either about 87% or about 30% of the time, which broadly matched IMGT annotations. Because the 87-base-pair reads could not distinguish some IMGT-functional V segments, including TRBV6-2 and TRBV6-3, those segments were excluded. When HLA alleles, especially DR and DQ, strongly co-occurred, attributing TCR associations to individual alleles was difficult. Because HLA typing was unavailable for some donors at each locus, only the typed subset was used in association tests. The presence/absence analyses assumed that sequencing depth was roughly uniform across donors, and that assumption may not be true. A group of highly shared sequence variants was considered likely to be a technical artifact of the sequencing pipeline. This cohort had only TCR beta chains sequenced, and the lack of alpha or paired-chain data limited which features could be detected. A later analysis reported that several top co-occurrence clusters appeared linked to parvovirus B19, influenza, CMV and Epstein-Barr virus. According to a later analysis, most CMV-associated TCR beta chains appeared to be HLA-restricted, and the HLA associations seemed to be driven largely by CMV exposure. A total of about 150 TCR beta chains were listed by the study as associated with cytomegalovirus. The only immune exposure information available for the cohort was CMV serostatus. The authors suggested that the approach could potentially be generalized to other disease states and immunological phenotypes. The classifier was reported to diagnose cytomegalovirus status with high specificity and sensitivity in both the original cohort and the validation cohort. A later analysis found that TCR association rates varied across HLA loci, with DRB1 alleles showing the most associated TCRs and HLA-C alleles the fewest. Compared with the approximately 700-donor mean, donors in an Asian-associated ancestry cluster had fewer N-insertions in productive TCRs, according to a later genetic analysis.

The cohort comprised more than 550 healthy bone marrow donors. All cohort members were sampled while nominally healthy, although unrecorded immune exposures were likely present. The donor tested CMV seronegative and was one of the 352 seronegative cohort members. Each donor provided a peripheral blood sample, and peripheral blood mononuclear cells were used for TCR beta sequencing. The Qiagen DNeasy Blood Extraction Kit was used to extract genomic DNA from the blood cell samples. This clone was counted a few times. Which antigen it targets is not known. No qualities accompany the bases; no much larger clone lies one base away. The germline V gene gives CDR1 as MGHRA and CDR2 as YSYEKL. Spanning cysteine to phenylalanine, the CDR3 consists of 16 amino acids. Just CDR3 DNA is preserved here, 48 bases in frame from base 1. At the junction V is shortened by 1 base and J by 4 bases, with 14 bases in between.

The library relied on the immunoSEQ multiplex PCR assay. The multiplex PCR relied on a mix of 60 forward primers for TCR Vbeta segments and 13 reverse primers for TCR Jbeta segments. Amplification of the CDR3 region of rearranged TCR beta genes was performed with a multiplex PCR assay on genomic DNA. On the Illumina HiSeq System, the amplified TCR beta libraries were sequenced as 87-base-pair reads. Concerning the study's data processing: A later analysis tallied roughly 76 million unique TCR beta chains across the approximately 670 repertoires, and approximately 9.9 million of those chains were shared by two or more donors. Raw reads were error-corrected and collapsed into unique sequences by a nearest-neighbor algorithm in which closely related sequences were merged to remove PCR and sequencing errors. V, D and J gene segments were assigned by aligning CDR3 sequences to IMGT reference sequences. Each retained sequence needed at least a six-nucleotide match to both a V gene segment and a J gene segment. A rearrangement was called productive if the CDR3 had no stop codons and remained in frame with V and J, and every other rearrangement was called non-productive. CDR3 was defined by IMGT convention, running from the second conserved V-encoded cysteine to the conserved J-encoded phenylalanine. The earlier analysis of about 590 of the donors excluded sequences that lacked an unambiguous match to a single V gene segment. An earlier analysis of some 500 of the donors classified V segments as functional when productive rearrangements were above 56.7% and as segregating when the standard deviation between donors was above 5%. A statistical classification framework was built to diagnose cytomegalovirus status from the catalog of TCR beta chain sequences. In a later analysis, TCR nucleotide sequences were compared against IMGT/GENE-DB human TR gene sequences so that V and J genes could be assigned. The TCRdist pipeline was used in a later analysis to assign CDR3 sequences and most-parsimonious VDJ recombination scenarios. In a later analysis, each TCR beta chain was defined by its CDR3 amino acid sequence together with its V-gene family, and reads lacking a unique V-gene family were excluded. A later analysis removed 550 to 650 highly shared, low-generation-probability nucleotide sequences to deal with suspected cross-contamination and a sequencing artifact. For each public chain, a later analysis derived a clonal expansion index from normalized ranks of inferred template counts within each repertoire. A later analysis computed generation probabilities with a VDJ recombination model fitted to out-of-frame rearrangements, and checked the results against IGoR. A later analysis scored TCR-TCR, TCR-HLA and TCR-CMV co-occurrence with hypergeometric tests, applying a repertoire-size bias correction to TCR pairs. In a later analysis, false discovery rates were estimated by permuting HLA or CMV assignments 20 times. In a later analysis, co-occurring TCRs were grouped with DBSCAN, and TCRdist sequence similarity was added when clustering was performed within HLA-allele-positive subsets. For co-occurrence clustering, repertoires with fewer than 30,000 or more than 120,000 public chains were excluded, along with five repertoires with anomalous nucleotide sharing. Drawn from immuneACCESS, this table holds only the in-frame rearrangements with V and J called that TCRdb kept. Clones are partly lost; checked studies trace under half to an unresolved V gene and leave the rest unexplained. V and J calls and clone size are given by that table; D and trimming were obtained from the DNA. This sample comprises 150,000 to 250,000 clones, around 76% of them detected only once. Jointly, the top ten make up approximately 2% of the sample.

Sequences were obtained from PBMCs. The receptor was derived from a man aged 25-45 years in good health and CMV-seronegative. In this chain, TRBV4-1 is recombined with TRBJ2-1; D gene: possibly TRBD1, on 6 matching bases. CDR3 loop: CASSQARGIAYNEQFF. The nucleotide sequence is given as TGCGCCAGCAGCCAAGCGAGGGGGATAGCTTACAATGAGCAGTTCTTC.